This T cell receptor (beta chain) is from a study of cytomegalovirus exposure and HLA in healthy donors. PCR involved 60 Vbeta and 13 Jbeta primers. Source study methods: A later analysis tallied 75 million to 80 million unique TCR beta chains, 9.5 million to 14 million of them shared. Using immunoSEQ multiplex PCR, the repertoire was profiled, and TCRdb retains in-frame clones only, with some absent. V and J calls and clone size come straight from that table; D and trimming were deduced from the DNA. The sample lists roughly 150,000 clones, about 75% occurring once. The CDR3 has 15 residues. Germline V CDR1 and CDR2: MNHNS, SASEGT. V was cut by 6 bases and J by 1 base, with 15 bases left in between.

The clonotype originates from a woman aged 45-60 years in good health and CMV-seropositive. The chain employs TRBV6-1 and TRBJ1-1; D gene uncertain. Specimen: PBMCs. CDR3 bases: TGTGCCAGCAGAGCCGATAGACTCGGGAACACTGAAGCTTTCTTT. Encoded protein: CASRADRLGNTEAFF.